A single TCR beta chain is shown here with its context. V was pared by 0 bases and J by 2 bases, with 9 bases between. The CDR3 totals 16 residues. CDR1 and CDR2 (germline): SGDLS, YYNGEE. How the authors handled the data: Amplification with reference gene primers provided the estimates of nucleated cell counts. TCRdb keeps only in-frame clones here, not all; method: immunoSEQ multiplex PCR. D and trimming were read from the DNA, whereas the V and J calls and clone size are those reported in that table. The data show 250,000 to 300,000 clones, approximately 81% seen once. This entry belongs to a study of blood T cell repertoires in COVID-19. Study as a whole: Samples came from the United States, Italy and Spain, spanning acute and convalescent COVID-19. The cDNA or gDNA used as material had been derived from T cells, B-cell-depleted T cells, or PBMCs.

This rearrangement joins TRBV9 to TRBJ2-6; a possible D gene is TRBD1 (7 bases). Sequencing was carried out using peripheral blood. This receptor was identified in a woman aged 55 to 70 with active or convalescent COVID-19. CDR3 nucleotides: TGTGCCAGCAGCGTAGGGAGGGGGCCTGGGGCCAACGTCCTGACTTTC. Encoded protein: CASSVGRGPGANVLTF. Using reference TRBV9 and TRBJ2-6 for the parts outside the CDR3, the full variable domain is DSGVTQTPKHLITATGQRVTLRCSPRSGDLSVYWYQQSLDQGLQFLIQYYNGEERAKGNILERFSAQQFPDLHSELNLSSLELGDSALYFCASSVGRGPGANVLTFGAGSRLTVL.